The T cell receptor beta chain under discussion was sequenced for a study of T cell responses to AZD1222 COVID-19 vaccine. Regarding the study as a whole: Repertoire samples came only from after the peak T cell response.

Method: immunoSEQ multiplex PCR; TCRdb's copy keeps in-frame clones and lacks some. The data hold over 150,000 clones, with 85% to 95% observed a single time. CDR1 GTSNPN and CDR2 SVGIG come from the germline V gene (reference sequence). The CDR3 extends over 16 amino acids. V lost 2 bases and J 5 bases, leaving 21 bases between the germline ends. A note on this clone: Its antigen is not identified.

The source material was peripheral blood, sampled 28 days after the second dose of the MenACWY control vaccine. The chain carries TRBV30 and TRBJ1-2; no definite D call. The clonotype comes from an adult who received the MenACWY meningococcal vaccine as a control. The CDR3 DNA is TGTGCCTGGAGTTCCCTACCGGGCACTCTGATATATGGCTACACCTTC. It is translated as CAWSSLPGTLIYGYTF.